The present T cell receptor (beta chain) was sequenced within a study of tumor-infiltrating lymphocytes in localized non-small cell lung cancer. Study summary: Each patient gave resected tumor and non-adjacent uninvolved lung tissue. General observations from the study: Higher tumor T cell infiltration than in uninvolved lung was supported by TCRbeta sequencing. No link was found between tumor T-cell fraction and recurrence-free survival. IM1 and IM2 tumors showed no difference in T-cell fraction.

Trimming left V 1 base short and J 8 bases short, with 14 bases between. Per germline, CDR1 LNHDA and CDR2 SQIVND (reference sequence). The CDR3 has 14 residues. Points on this clone: Antigen: not known.

TCRdb's table, derived via immunoSEQ multiplex PCR, lists solely in-frame clones and lacks some. The sample lists under 25,000 clones, approximately 71% occurring once. Sequencing input: lung tumor tissue. This sequence joins TRBV19 and TRBJ1-2, with unresolved D. The clonotype originates from a human donor with non-small cell lung cancer. The CDR3 region has the DNA TGTGCCAGTAGTATAGCTTTTCTGCAAGGAGGCTACACCTTC. It encodes CASSIAFLQGGYTF. The full variable domain, with the rest looked up from reference TRBV19 and TRBJ1-2, is DGGITQSPKYLFRKEGQNVTLSCEQNLNHDAMYWYRQDPGQGLRLIYYSQIVNDFQKGDIAEGYSVSREKKESFPLTVTSAQKNPTAFYLCASSIAFLQGGYTFGSGTRLTVV.